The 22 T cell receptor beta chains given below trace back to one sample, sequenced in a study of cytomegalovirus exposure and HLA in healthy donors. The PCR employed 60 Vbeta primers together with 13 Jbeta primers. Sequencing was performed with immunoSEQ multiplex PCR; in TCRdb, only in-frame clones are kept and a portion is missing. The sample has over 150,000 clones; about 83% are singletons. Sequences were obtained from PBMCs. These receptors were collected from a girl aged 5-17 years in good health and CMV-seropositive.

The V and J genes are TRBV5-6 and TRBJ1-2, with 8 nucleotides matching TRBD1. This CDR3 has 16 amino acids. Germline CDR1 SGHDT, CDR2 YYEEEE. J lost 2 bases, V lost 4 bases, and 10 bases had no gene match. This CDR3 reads CASSPYNRGRNYGYTF. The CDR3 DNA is TGTGCCAGCAGCCCATATAACAGGGGGAGGAACTATGGCTACACCTTC.

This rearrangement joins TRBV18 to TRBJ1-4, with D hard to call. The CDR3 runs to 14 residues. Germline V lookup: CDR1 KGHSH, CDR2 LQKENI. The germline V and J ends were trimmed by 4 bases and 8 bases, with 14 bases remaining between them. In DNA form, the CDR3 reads TGTGCCAGCTCACTCGGAGGAGAGGGCGAAAAACTGTTTTTT. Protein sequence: CASSLGGEGEKLFF.

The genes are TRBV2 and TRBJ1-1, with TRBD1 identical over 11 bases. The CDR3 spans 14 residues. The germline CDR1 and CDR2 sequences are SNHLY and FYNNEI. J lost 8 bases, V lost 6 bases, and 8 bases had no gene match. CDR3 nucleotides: TGTGCCAGCAGCTTACTACGGACAGGGGGCGAAGCTTTCTTT. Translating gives CASSLLRTGGEAFF. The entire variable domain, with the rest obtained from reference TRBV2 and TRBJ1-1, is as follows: EPEVTQTPSHQVTQMGQEVILRCVPISNHLYFYWYRQILGQKVEFLVSFYNNEISEKSEIFDDQFSVERPDGSNFTLKIRSTKLEDSAMYFCASSLLRTGGEAFFGQGTRLTVV.

CDR3 nucleotide sequence: TGTGCCAGCAGCTCCCTCCGGGGGTCAGGCAATCAGCCCCAGCATTTT. Amino acids: CASSSLRGSGNQPQHF. The rearrangement uses TRBV7-2 and TRBJ1-5; weak D call: TRBD1 (5 bases). V lost 4 bases and J lost 2, with 15 bases in between. Germline CDR1 SGHTA, CDR2 FQGNSA. This CDR3 contains 16 residues.

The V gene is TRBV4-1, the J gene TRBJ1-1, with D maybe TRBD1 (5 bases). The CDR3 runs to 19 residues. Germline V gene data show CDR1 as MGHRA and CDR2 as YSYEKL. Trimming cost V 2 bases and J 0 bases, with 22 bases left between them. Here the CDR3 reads CASSQSGGRGGPLNTEAFF. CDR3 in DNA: TGCGCCAGCAGCCAATCGGGAGGTCGGGGGGGACCATTGAACACTGAAGCTTTCTTT.

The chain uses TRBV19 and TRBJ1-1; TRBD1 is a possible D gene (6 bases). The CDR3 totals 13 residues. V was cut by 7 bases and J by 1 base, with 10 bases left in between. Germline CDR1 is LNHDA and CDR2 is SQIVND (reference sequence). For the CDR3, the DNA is TGTGCCAGTAAAGGACAGCAGAACACTGAAGCTTTCTTT. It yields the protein CASKGQQNTEAFF.

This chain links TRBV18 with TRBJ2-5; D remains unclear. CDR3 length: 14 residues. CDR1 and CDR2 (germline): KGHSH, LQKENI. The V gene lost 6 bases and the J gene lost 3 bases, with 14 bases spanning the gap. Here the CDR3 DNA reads TGTGCCAGCTCTCAGCTAGGAATAAAAGAGACCCAGTACTTC. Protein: CASSQLGIKETQYF.

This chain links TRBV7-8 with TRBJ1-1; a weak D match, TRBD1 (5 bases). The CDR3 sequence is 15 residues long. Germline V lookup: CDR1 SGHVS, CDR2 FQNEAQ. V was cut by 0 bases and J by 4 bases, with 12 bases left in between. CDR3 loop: CASSLAQGALTEAFF. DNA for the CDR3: TGTGCCAGCAGCTTAGCGCAAGGGGCTCTCACTGAAGCTTTCTTT.

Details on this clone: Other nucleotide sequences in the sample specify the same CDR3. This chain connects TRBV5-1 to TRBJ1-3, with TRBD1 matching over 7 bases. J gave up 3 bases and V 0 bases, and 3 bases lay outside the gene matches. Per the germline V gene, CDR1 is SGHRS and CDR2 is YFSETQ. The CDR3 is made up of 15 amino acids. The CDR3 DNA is TGCGCCAGCAGCTTGGCCCGGGACAGTGGAAACACCATATATTTT. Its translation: CASSLARDSGNTIYF.

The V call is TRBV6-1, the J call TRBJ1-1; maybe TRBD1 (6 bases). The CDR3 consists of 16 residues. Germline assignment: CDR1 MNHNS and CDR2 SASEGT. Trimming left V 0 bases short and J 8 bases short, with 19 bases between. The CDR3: CASSEALTIRDIEAFF. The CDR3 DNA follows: TGTGCCAGCAGTGAAGCACTTACAATTCGGGACATAGAAGCTTTCTTT.

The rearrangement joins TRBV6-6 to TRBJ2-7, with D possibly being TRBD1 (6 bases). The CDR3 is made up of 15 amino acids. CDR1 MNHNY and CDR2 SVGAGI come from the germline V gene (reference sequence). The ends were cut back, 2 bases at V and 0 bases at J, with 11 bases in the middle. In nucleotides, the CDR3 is TGTGCCAGCAGTTACAGAGCGGACAGCTCCTACGAGCAGTACTTC. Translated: CASSYRADSSYEQYF.

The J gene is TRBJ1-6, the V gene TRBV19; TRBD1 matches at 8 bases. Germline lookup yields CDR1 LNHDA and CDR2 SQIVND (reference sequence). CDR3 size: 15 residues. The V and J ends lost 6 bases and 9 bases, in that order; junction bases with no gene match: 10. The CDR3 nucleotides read TGTGCCAGTAGGAACTTGGGACAGGTTGGTTCACCCCTCCACTTT. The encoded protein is CASRNLGQVGSPLHF.

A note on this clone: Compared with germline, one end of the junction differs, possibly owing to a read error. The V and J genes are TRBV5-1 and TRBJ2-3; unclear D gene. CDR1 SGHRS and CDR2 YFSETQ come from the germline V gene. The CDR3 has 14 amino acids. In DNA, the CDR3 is TGCGCCAGCAGCTTGGAGTCCTACACAGATGCGCAGTATTTT. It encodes CASSLESYTDAQYF.

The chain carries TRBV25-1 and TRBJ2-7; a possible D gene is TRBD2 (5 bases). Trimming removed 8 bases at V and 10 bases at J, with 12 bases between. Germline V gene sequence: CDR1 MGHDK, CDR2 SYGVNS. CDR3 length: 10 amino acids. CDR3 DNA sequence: TGTGCCAGCGGAGGAAGTAGACAGTACTTC. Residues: CASGGSRQYF.

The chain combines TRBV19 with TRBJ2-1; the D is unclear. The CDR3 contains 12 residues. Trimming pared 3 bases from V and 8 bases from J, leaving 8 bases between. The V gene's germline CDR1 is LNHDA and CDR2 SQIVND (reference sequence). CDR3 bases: TGTGCCAGTAGTATTCGTGGGCATGAGCAGTTCTTC. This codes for CASSIRGHEQFF.

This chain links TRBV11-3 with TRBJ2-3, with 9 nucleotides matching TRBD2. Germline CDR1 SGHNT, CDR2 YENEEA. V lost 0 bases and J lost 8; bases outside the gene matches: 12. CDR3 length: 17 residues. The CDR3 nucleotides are TGTGCCAGCAGCTTAGATCCCGGGGCTAGCGGGGTGGTTACGCAGTATTTT. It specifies CASSLDPGASGVVTQYF.

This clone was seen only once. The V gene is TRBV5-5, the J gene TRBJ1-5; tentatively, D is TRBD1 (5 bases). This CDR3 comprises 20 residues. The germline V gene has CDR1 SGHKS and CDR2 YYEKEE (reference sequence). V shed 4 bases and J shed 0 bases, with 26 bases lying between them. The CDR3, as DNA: TGTGCCAGCAGCATACAGGACGGAGTACTAACAACCTATAGCAATCAGCCCCAGCATTTT. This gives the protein CASSIQDGVLTTYSNQPQHF.

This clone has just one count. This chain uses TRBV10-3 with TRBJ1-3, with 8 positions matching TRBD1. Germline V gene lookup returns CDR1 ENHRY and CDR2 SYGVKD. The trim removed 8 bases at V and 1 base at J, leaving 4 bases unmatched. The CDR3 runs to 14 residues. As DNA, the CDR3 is TGTGCCATCGGACGACAGGGGTCTGGAAACACCATATATTTT. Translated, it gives CAIGRQGSGNTIYF.

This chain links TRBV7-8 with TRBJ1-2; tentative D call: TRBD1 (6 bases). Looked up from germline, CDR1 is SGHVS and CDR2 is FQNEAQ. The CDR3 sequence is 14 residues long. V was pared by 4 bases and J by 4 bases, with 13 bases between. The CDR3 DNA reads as TGTGCCAGCAGCTCTCGGGACATATCCTATGGCTACACCTTC. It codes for CASSSRDISYGYTF.

CDR3 amino acids: CASRLLHGAYEQYF. CDR3 in DNA: TGTGCCAGCAGATTATTACATGGTGCCTACGAGCAGTACTTC. The chain combines TRBV11-1 with TRBJ2-7, with no clear D. Trimming took off 6 bases at V and 2 bases at J, with 14 bases between the two ends. Germline lookup yields CDR1 SGHAT and CDR2 FQDESV (reference sequence). This CDR3 is built from 14 residues.

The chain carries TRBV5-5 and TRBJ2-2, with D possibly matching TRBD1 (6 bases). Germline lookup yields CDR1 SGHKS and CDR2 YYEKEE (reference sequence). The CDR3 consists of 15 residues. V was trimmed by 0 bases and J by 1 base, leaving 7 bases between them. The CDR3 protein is CASSLDRVNTGELFF. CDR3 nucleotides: TGTGCCAGCAGCTTGGACAGGGTGAACACCGGGGAGCTGTTTTTT.

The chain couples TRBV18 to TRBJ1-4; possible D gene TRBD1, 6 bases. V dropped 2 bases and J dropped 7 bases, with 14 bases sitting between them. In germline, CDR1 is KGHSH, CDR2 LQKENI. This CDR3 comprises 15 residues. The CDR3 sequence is CASSPAGAGGEKLFF. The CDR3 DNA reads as TGTGCCAGCTCACCAGCAGGGGCGGGTGGTGAAAAACTGTTTTTT.